The clone carrying this TCR beta chain was observed a single time. CDR1 is MNHEY and CDR2 is SVGAGI in the germline V gene. The CDR3 spans 12 residues. The V and J ends lost 2 bases and 9 bases respectively, with 11 bases between them. The sample belongs to a study of control samples from healthy donors and cancer patients. Only in-frame clones appear in the TCRdb table, and some are missing; sequencing was by immunoSEQ multiplex PCR. Here the sample spans 150,000 to 200,000 clones, roughly 88% being singletons. Sequencing used blood. This TCR derives from a woman aged 25 to 39 in good health. This chain uses TRBV6-5 with TRBJ2-7; weak D call: TRBD2 (5 bases). In DNA form, the CDR3 reads TGTGCCAGCAGTTACGCCGGGGAAGGGCAGTACGTC. This encodes CASSYAGEGQYV.